Detailed here is one TCR beta chain. Its antigen remains unidentified. The germline V gene has CDR1 SGHNT and CDR2 YYREEE (reference sequence). Germline trimming cut 8 bases from V and 4 bases from J; bases unmatched to any gene: 11. The CDR3 contains 14 residues. The entry originates in a study of cytomegalovirus exposure and HLA in healthy donors. Study results and caveats: It was reportedly the case that the classifier diagnosed cytomegalovirus status with high specificity and sensitivity.

TCRdb keeps only in-frame clones here, not all; method: immunoSEQ multiplex PCR. The table lists 150,000 to 200,000 clones, about 80% of them singletons. Sequences were obtained from PBMCs. The source is a woman aged 18-29 years in good health and CMV-seropositive. The chain has TRBV5-4 and TRBJ1-2; 7 positions match TRBD1. CDR3 region: CASRDGTASYGYTF. The CDR3 DNA sequence: TGTGCCAGTCGCGACGGGACAGCCTCCTATGGCTACACCTTC.